This is a list of T cell receptor beta chains from one sample in a study of cytomegalovirus exposure and HLA in healthy donors. Measured with immunoSEQ multiplex PCR; TCRdb has only the in-frame clones, and not every one. The sample holds approximately 160,000 clones, around 74% seen once. What was sequenced was PBMCs. These receptors all come from a man between 18 and 35 years old in good health and CMV-seronegative. The CDR3 runs from the conserved cysteine through the conserved F or W. A D gene is named only where the DNA matches it firmly. Not every row has a clone size; where given, it reads once, few, many or a size class.

j_call v_call d_call clone_size cdr3_aa cdr3_nt
TRBJ2-1 TRBV6-4 NA few CASSDSSESEEQFF TGTGCCAGCAGTGACTCTAGCGAGTCTGAGGAGCAGTTCTTC
TRBJ1-1 TRBV19 NA NA CASSIVGGSTEAFF TGTGCCAGTAGTATAGTTGGGGGGAGCACTGAAGCTTTCTTT
TRBJ1-1 TRBV6-4 TRBD1 NA CASSEFGWTGEEGGTEAFF TGTGCCAGCAGTGAATTCGGATGGACAGGGGAGGAGGGCGGCACTGAAGCTTTCTTT
TRBJ2-7 TRBV4-1 NA NA CASSQKEQYEQYF TGCGCCAGCAGCCAGAAAGAACAATACGAGCAGTACTTC
TRBJ2-1 TRBV7-2 NA once CTSSTQTGGEFF TGTACCAGCAGCACCCAAACAGGGGGGGAGTTCTTC
TRBJ1-2 TRBV5-1 TRBD1 NA CASSLQTGVQGYTF TGCGCCAGCAGCTTACAGACAGGGGTTCAAGGCTACACCTTC
TRBJ2-3 TRBV10-3 NA NA CATRGSDTQYF TGTGCCACCAGGGGCTCAGATACGCAGTATTTT
TRBJ2-7 TRBV10-3 TRBD2 few CAISESAGGEYEQYF TGTGCCATCAGTGAGTCGGCGGGAGGAGAGTACGAGCAGTACTTC
TRBJ2-5 TRBV5-1 NA NA CASSLIGANQETQYF TGCGCCAGCAGCTTGATAGGGGCAAACCAAGAGACCCAGTACTTC
TRBJ1-1 TRBV5-6 NA NA CASSRGGVEAFF TGTGCCAGCAGCCGGGGGGGGGTTGAAGCTTTCTTT
TRBJ1-2 TRBV15 NA NA CATSRDREGNGYTF TGTGCCACCAGCAGAGACCGGGAGGGCAATGGCTACACCTTC
TRBJ2-3 TRBV27 NA once CARPGDTQYF TGTGCCAGGCCCGGGGATACGCAGTATTTT
TRBJ2-1 TRBV7-2 TRBD2 once CASSLAGTSGRNYNEQFF TGTGCCAGCAGCTTAGCAGGCACTAGCGGGAGAAATTACAATGAGCAGTTCTTC
TRBJ2-7 TRBV4-3 TRBD1 NA CASSQDHDRVRYEQYF TGCGCCAGCAGCCAAGATCACGACAGGGTGAGGTACGAGCAGTACTTC
TRBJ2-1 TRBV7-9 TRBD2 NA CASSSTSGSSYNEQFF TGTGCCAGCAGCTCAACTAGCGGGAGCTCCTACAATGAGCAGTTCTTC
TRBJ1-1 TRBV29-1 NA NA CSAGREWNTEAFF TGCAGCGCCGGGAGGGAGTGGAACACTGAAGCTTTCTTT
TRBJ1-1 TRBV11-2 TRBD1 once CASSLGIVNRGTEAFF TGTGCCAGCAGCTTAGGGATCGTCAACAGGGGCACTGAAGCTTTCTTT
TRBJ2-1 TRBV9 NA few CASSVVGAAINEQFF TGTGCCAGCAGCGTAGTAGGGGCTGCGATAAATGAGCAGTTCTTC
TRBJ2-2 TRBV7-2 NA NA CASSPQGGQNTGELFF TGTGCCAGCAGCCCTCAAGGGGGACAGAACACCGGGGAGCTGTTTTTT
TRBJ1-5 TRBV7-2 NA NA CASSLGQILGQPQHF TGTGCCAGCAGCTTAGGACAGATCCTTGGTCAGCCCCAGCATTTT
TRBJ2-2 TRBV5-6 NA NA CASSLGGLGTGELFF TGTGCCAGCAGCTTGGGAGGCCTAGGAACCGGGGAGCTGTTTTTT
TRBJ1-4 TRBV28 TRBD1 NA CASGGVNEKLFF TGTGCATCAGGGGGAGTTAATGAAAAACTGTTTTTT
TRBJ2-1 TRBV29-1 TRBD1 NA CSVPGTDYNEQFF TGCAGCGTCCCCGGGACAGACTACAATGAGCAGTTCTTC
TRBJ2-7 TRBV13 TRBD2 NA CASRLAGGGSYEQYF TGTGCCAGCAGGCTAGCGGGAGGGGGCTCCTACGAGCAGTACTTC
TRBJ1-5 TRBV7-2 NA once CASSFQGTSNQPQHF TGTGCCAGCAGCTTTCAGGGGACCAGCAATCAGCCCCAGCATTTT
TRBJ2-2 TRBV29-1 NA NA CSVEVGWGGETGELFF TGCAGCGTTGAAGTGGGTTGGGGAGGTGAAACCGGGGAGCTGTTTTTT
TRBJ2-7 TRBV5-5 TRBD1 NA CASSHRDSSSYEQYF TGTGCCAGCAGCCATAGGGACAGTTCGTCCTACGAGCAGTACTTC
TRBJ2-2 TRBV29-1 TRBD1 NA CSVQGVRTGELFF TGCAGCGTTCAGGGGGTTCGCACCGGGGAGCTGTTTTTT
TRBJ2-1 TRBV10-3 TRBD1 few CAISLVPGQDENEQFF TGTGCCATCAGTCTAGTTCCGGGACAGGATGAGAATGAGCAGTTCTTC
TRBJ1-5 TRBV10-2 NA NA CASSAPGNQPQHF TGCGCCAGCAGTGCCCCGGGCAATCAGCCCCAGCATTTT
TRBJ2-7 TRBV7-2 TRBD1 NA CASSLGQGGYEQYF TGTGCCAGCAGCTTAGGACAGGGGGGCTACGAGCAGTACTTC
TRBJ2-5 TRBV6-4 NA NA CASSLRRLEGETQYF TGTGCCAGCTCCTTAAGGCGGCTGGAGGGGGAGACCCAGTACTTC
TRBJ2-7 TRBV27 TRBD2 NA CASTHPGGEQYF TGTGCCAGCACCCATCCGGGGGGCGAGCAGTACTTC
TRBJ1-1 TRBV14 TRBD1 NA CASSQPGGDLEAFF TGTGCCAGCAGCCAACCAGGGGGCGACCTTGAAGCTTTCTTT
TRBJ2-7 TRBV13 TRBD2 few CASSPVTTSGRPDSYEQYF TGTGCCAGCAGCCCTGTCACAACTAGCGGGAGGCCCGACTCCTACGAGCAGTACTTC
TRBJ2-7 TRBV28 TRBD1 NA CASSLQRGTASYEQYF TGTGCCAGCAGTTTACAGAGGGGGACAGCTTCCTACGAGCAGTACTTC
TRBJ2-7 TRBV4-1 TRBD2 NA CASSLPGRARYEQYF TGCGCCAGCAGCCTACCCGGGAGGGCGCGATACGAGCAGTACTTC
TRBJ2-7 TRBV4-1 TRBD1 NA CASSHWGTVAGEQYF TGCGCCAGCAGCCATTGGGGGACAGTGGCTGGGGAGCAGTACTTC
TRBJ2-6 TRBV6-6 NA NA CASSYSRPGANVLTF TGTGCCAGCAGTTACTCGAGGCCTGGGGCCAACGTCCTGACTTTC
TRBJ1-1 TRBV27 TRBD1 NA CASAQGAYTEAFF TGTGCCAGCGCACAGGGGGCCTACACTGAAGCTTTCTTT
TRBJ1-2 TRBV18 TRBD1 few CASSPGQESGYTF TGTGCCAGCTCACCAGGACAGGAGAGTGGCTACACCTTC
TRBJ2-2 TRBV7-9 NA NA CASSLRGTGELFF TGTGCCAGCAGCTTACGGGGGACCGGGGAGCTGTTTTTT
TRBJ1-1 TRBV18 TRBD1 NA CASSPARAGGEAFF TGTGCCAGCTCACCAGCTAGGGCAGGGGGTGAAGCTTTCTTT
TRBJ1-5 TRBV10-3 TRBD1 NA CAISESPDRVVQPQHF TGTGCCATCAGTGAGTCACCGGACAGGGTAGTACAGCCCCAGCATTTT
TRBJ2-7 TRBV29-1 TRBD1 few CSAGTGVHEQYF TGCAGCGCCGGGACAGGGGTCCACGAGCAGTACTTC
TRBJ2-7 TRBV27 NA few CASSSSVYEQYF NA
TRBJ1-1 TRBV28 NA NA CASIQAEAFF TGTGCCAGCATACAAGCTGAAGCTTTCTTT
TRBJ2-1 TRBV27 TRBD2 NA CASVGGGSYNEQFF TGTGCCAGCGTTGGCGGGGGATCCTACAATGAGCAGTTCTTC
TRBJ2-1 TRBV27 TRBD2 NA CASSLTSGDYNEQFF TGTGCCAGCAGTTTGACTAGCGGGGATTACAATGAGCAGTTCTTC
TRBJ1-4 TRBV25-1 NA NA CASSEFYGGGEKLFF TGTGCCAGCAGTGAATTCTACGGGGGGGGAGAAAAACTGTTTTTT
TRBJ2-3 TRBV6-1 TRBD2 once CASSRSGREDTQYF TGTGCCAGCAGTAGGAGCGGGAGGGAAGATACGCAGTATTTT
TRBJ2-3 TRBV11-2 TRBD1 NA CASSPLKGTRDRGRDTQYF TGTGCCAGCAGCCCCCTGAAGGGGACCCGGGACAGGGGCCGCGATACGCAGTATTTT